The next 25 T cell receptor beta chains were all read from a single sample in a study of blood T cell repertoires in COVID-19. Generated by immunoSEQ multiplex PCR, the TCRdb table keeps only in-frame clones and is missing some. The sample carries under 300,000 clones, 82% recorded once. Sequenced input: peripheral blood. These receptors originate from a woman between 18 and 29 years old with acute or convalescent COVID-19.

This chain joins TRBV6-2 or TRBV6-3 and TRBJ2-3; 12 positions match TRBD2. The V gene's germline CDR1 is MNHEY and CDR2 SVGEGT. V was clipped by 5 bases and J by 5 bases; unmatched bases: 8. CDR3 length: 16 amino acids. DNA of the CDR3: TGTGCCAGCAGTAACCCTAGCGGGAGGGCCCTAGATACGCAGTATTTT. Translation gives CASSNPSGRALDTQYF.

This clone occurred once. The chain carries TRBV29-1 and TRBJ1-2; a possible D gene is TRBD1 (6 bases). Deletions cut 6 bases from V and 8 bases from J, with 16 bases between. Germline values: CDR1 SQVTM, CDR2 ANQGSEA. The CDR3 runs to 12 residues. CDR3 loop: CSVGHAGGGYTF. The CDR3 DNA sequence: TGCAGCGTCGGCCATGCGGGGGGCGGCTACACCTTC.

This clone was seen a handful of times. V usage is TRBV6-1 and J usage is TRBJ1-1; unclear D gene. The germline V and J ends were trimmed by 3 bases and 4 bases, with 12 bases remaining between them. CDR1 MNHNS and CDR2 SASEGT come from the germline V gene. The CDR3 loop spans 14 amino acids. The CDR3 reads CASSDTAWSTEAFF. Written as DNA, the CDR3 is TGTGCCAGCAGTGACACCGCCTGGAGCACTGAAGCTTTCTTT.

The chain recombines TRBV4-1 with TRBJ1-1; possibly TRBD1 for D (5 bases). V shed 4 bases and J shed 7 bases, with 19 bases lying between them. CDR1 is MGHRA and CDR2 is YSYEKL in the germline V gene. The CDR3 extends over 15 amino acids. This chain's CDR3 is CASSPLGSGGGEAFF. The CDR3 nucleotides read TGCGCCAGCAGCCCCCTCGGGTCCGGCGGGGGTGAAGCTTTCTTT.

This clone appeared a few times. This chain uses TRBV15 with TRBJ2-2; possible D gene TRBD1, 6 bases. Trimming removed 0 bases at V and 6 bases at J, with 17 bases between. Germline CDR1 and CDR2: LNHNV and YYDKDF (reference sequence). The CDR3 consists of 17 residues. The CDR3 spells CATSRERGGQLPGELFF. In DNA, the CDR3 is TGTGCCACCAGCAGAGAGAGGGGCGGACAGCTTCCCGGGGAGCTGTTTTTT.

This clone was counted a single time. This sequence joins TRBV10-3 and TRBJ2-1; TRBD2 matches at 11 bases. CDR1 ENHRY and CDR2 SYGVKD come from the germline V gene. The CDR3 has 14 residues. V trimming: 4 bases; J trimming: 9 bases; junction bases outside the gene matches: 5. For the CDR3, the DNA is TGTGCCATCAGTGTCTTAGGGACTAGCGGTGAGCAGTTCTTC. The encoded protein is CAISVLGTSGEQFF.

The chain couples TRBV7-8 to TRBJ2-5, with a weak D call TRBD2 (7 bases). Germline CDR1 SGHVS, CDR2 FQNEAQ. Trimming took 8 bases from V and 4 from J, leaving 17 bases between them. The CDR3 loop spans 14 amino acids. The CDR3 loop is CASVTSARGETQYF. Here the CDR3 DNA reads TGTGCCAGCGTTACTAGCGCCAGGGGAGAGACCCAGTACTTC. The variable domain in full, completed from reference TRBV7-8 and TRBJ2-5, reads GAGVSQSPRYKVAKRGQDVALRCDPISGHVSLFWYQQALGQGPEFLTYFQNEAQLDKSGLPSDRFFAERPEGSVSTLKIQRTQQEDSAVYLCASVTSARGETQYFGPGTRLLVL.

This clone turned up a few times. The V and J genes are TRBV28 and TRBJ1-5, with D perhaps TRBD1 (6 bases). The CDR3 loop spans 16 amino acids. V was shortened by 4 bases and J by 1 base, with 14 bases between the two germline ends. Germline loops: CDR1 MDHEN, CDR2 SYDVKM. CDR3 sequence (DNA): TGTGCCAGCAGTTGGGGGTGGGGGCCGAGCAATCAGCCCCAGCATTTT. This encodes CASSWGWGPSNQPQHF.

V usage is TRBV28 and J usage is TRBJ1-2; 10 bases match TRBD1. The germline V gene has CDR1 MDHEN and CDR2 SYDVKM. With 6 bases clipped from V and 3 bases from J, the junction kept 16 bases outside the gene matches. CDR3 length: 18 residues. This CDR3 reads CASRDGRDRGRPDYGYTF. The CDR3 DNA is TGTGCCAGCAGGGACGGCCGGGACAGGGGCCGCCCTGACTATGGCTACACCTTC.

This clone was recorded a few times. In DNA form, the CDR3 reads TGTGCCACCAGTGACCCACCCAGGGCGAGGACCCAGGACACCATATATTTT. This codes for CATSDPPRARTQDTIYF. This sequence joins TRBV24-1 and TRBJ1-3; possible D gene TRBD1, 5 bases. Per the germline V gene, CDR1 is KGHDR and CDR2 is SFDVKD. Trimming removed 4 bases at V and 8 bases at J, with 23 bases between. The length of the CDR3 is 17 residues.

This clone was observed a handful of times. The chain recombines TRBV27 with TRBJ1-2; 9 nucleotides align to TRBD1. J was trimmed by 6 bases and V by 4 bases; bases with no gene match: 9. This CDR3 has 15 amino acids. Germline-derived CDR1 and CDR2 are MNHEY and SMNVEV (reference sequence). Here the CDR3 reads CASSSPAQGADGYTF. The DNA for the CDR3 is TGTGCCAGCAGTTCACCTGCACAGGGGGCGGATGGCTACACCTTC.

V gene TRBV4-2 combines with J gene TRBJ2-7; D is undetermined. This CDR3 region has 14 residues. V lost 0 bases and J lost 4, with 10 bases in between. The germline gives CDR1 LGHNA, CDR2 YNFKEQ. For the CDR3, the DNA is TGTGCCAGCAGCCAAGATCCTATAACGTACGAGCAGTACTTC. This gives the protein CASSQDPITYEQYF.

The V gene is TRBV12-3 or TRBV12-4, the J gene TRBJ2-3; D unclear. V was cut by 5 bases and J by 5 bases, with 8 bases left in between. This CDR3 has 12 amino acids. Here the CDR3 reads CASSPQRDTQYF. The CDR3, as DNA: TGTGCCAGCAGTCCTCAGCGAGATACGCAGTATTTT.

A note on this clone: This sample also contains other DNA sequences that code for the same CDR3. The CDR3 sequence: CASSFGTGTYEQYF. CDR3 sequence (DNA): TGTGCCAGCAGCTTCGGGACAGGAACCTACGAGCAGTACTTC. V and J are TRBV5-6 and TRBJ2-7; TRBD1 agrees at 8 bases. The germline V gene encodes CDR1 SGHDT and CDR2 YYEEEE. There are 14 residues in the CDR3. The junction had 3 bases not matched to a gene; V was cut back by 2 bases and J by 2 bases.

The chain joins TRBV7-9 to TRBJ2-1; TRBD1 might be the D (5 bases). CDR3 length: 15 residues. Germline loops: CDR1 SEHNR, CDR2 FQNEAQ (reference sequence). The V gene lost 4 bases and the J gene lost 0 bases, with 10 bases spanning the gap. The DNA of the CDR3 is TGTGCCAGCAGCTGGGGCCCTAGCTCCTACAATGAGCAGTTCTTC. It encodes CASSWGPSSYNEQFF.

The chain has TRBV6-5 and TRBJ1-3; 7 bases are a match to TRBD1. The junction had 5 bases not matched to a gene; V was cut back by 6 bases and J by 0 bases. CDR3 length equals 15 residues. Germline values: CDR1 MNHEY, CDR2 SVGAGI. The CDR3 spells CASRDRMYSGNTIYF. CDR3 nucleotides: TGTGCCAGCAGGGACAGGATGTACTCTGGAAACACCATATATTTT.

This sequence joins TRBV2 and TRBJ2-7; 7 bases are shared with TRBD1. V trimming: 3 bases; J trimming: 6 bases; junction bases outside the gene matches: 11. This CDR3 comprises 15 residues. The V gene's germline CDR1 is SNHLY and CDR2 FYNNEI. For the CDR3, the DNA is TGTGCCAGCAGTGAGGGTTTGGACAGGTCTCGCGAGCAGTACTTC. It encodes CASSEGLDRSREQYF.

The chain uses TRBV6-5 and TRBJ2-1; D unresolved. The CDR3 totals 13 residues. Looked up from germline, CDR1 is MNHEY and CDR2 is SVGAGI. V dropped 6 bases and J dropped 3 bases, with 9 bases sitting between them. Written as DNA, the CDR3 is TGTGCCAGCAGCCCCGGTTTCTACAATGAGCAGTTCTTC. Residues: CASSPGFYNEQFF.

The rearrangement uses TRBV18 and TRBJ1-2; 7 bases match TRBD1. Trimming removed 2 bases from V and 4 bases from J; junction bases left unmatched: 7. This CDR3 comprises 15 residues. Germline CDR1 reads KGHSH; CDR2 reads LQKENI. The CDR3 nucleotides are TGTGCCAGCTCACCATTGACAGGGCCCAGCTATGGCTACACCTTC. Translation gives CASSPLTGPSYGYTF.

This chain uses TRBV2 with TRBJ2-1; D is uncertain. The CDR3 spans 16 residues. V dropped 1 base and J dropped 0 bases, with 10 bases sitting between them. The V gene's germline CDR1 is SNHLY and CDR2 FYNNEI. The CDR3 protein is CASSEENLSSYNEQFF. The CDR3 region has the DNA TGTGCCAGCAGTGAAGAGAATCTCAGCTCCTACAATGAGCAGTTCTTC.

For the CDR3, the DNA is TGCGCCAGCAGCCAAGGGGAGGGATACAATGAGCAGTTCTTC. This sequence encodes CASSQGEGYNEQFF. The gene calls are TRBV4-3 and TRBJ2-1; 7 positions agree with TRBD2. The CDR3 sequence is 14 residues long. Trimming cost V 1 base and J 4 bases; bases outside gene matches: 1. CDR1 and CDR2 from the germline V gene are LGHNA and YSLEER.

V and J are TRBV18 and TRBJ1-1; D may be TRBD1 (6 bases). Germline CDR1 and CDR2: KGHSH and LQKENI. Deletions cut 2 bases from V and 5 bases from J, with 15 bases between. The CDR3 contains 15 residues. CDR3 nucleotides: TGTGCCAGCTCACCAAGGACAGAGACCCGGACTGAAGCTTTCTTT. This sequence encodes CASSPRTETRTEAFF.

The genes are TRBV28 and TRBJ2-7; 13 bases are shared with TRBD2. J gave up 5 bases and V 2 bases, and 6 bases lay outside the gene matches. The CDR3 is 16 amino acids. The V gene's germline CDR1 is MDHEN and CDR2 SYDVKM. The CDR3 region is CASSLTGLAGADEQYF. CDR3 nucleotides: TGTGCCAGCAGTTTAACTGGACTAGCGGGAGCAGACGAGCAGTACTTC.

The gene calls are TRBV9 and TRBJ2-7; 8 nucleotides line up with TRBD1. The V and J ends lost 2 bases and 4 bases, in that order; junction bases with no gene match: 11. The germline V gene encodes CDR1 SGDLS and CDR2 YYNGEE. This CDR3 contains 16 residues. CDR3 bases: TGTGCCAGCAGCGTCAGGACAGGGCGTGTTTGTTACGAGCAGTACTTC. Protein product: CASSVRTGRVCYEQYF. Variable domain in full (rest from reference TRBV9 and TRBJ2-7): DSGVTQTPKHLITATGQRVTLRCSPRSGDLSVYWYQQSLDQGLQFLIQYYNGEERAKGNILERFSAQQFPDLHSELNLSSLELGDSALYFCASSVRTGRVCYEQYFGPGTRLTVT.

The V gene is TRBV2, the J gene TRBJ2-7, with 10 bases fitting TRBD2. This CDR3 contains 14 residues. Germline trimming cut 7 bases from V and 5 bases from J; bases unmatched to any gene: 8. CDR1 is SNHLY, CDR2 FYNNEI, per germline. The CDR3 region is CASTRRGLADEQYF. The DNA of the CDR3 is TGTGCCAGCACCCGGCGAGGACTAGCGGACGAGCAGTACTTC. Complete variable domain (other parts from reference TRBV2 and TRBJ2-7): EPEVTQTPSHQVTQMGQEVILRCVPISNHLYFYWYRQILGQKVEFLVSFYNNEISEKSEIFDDQFSVERPDGSNFTLKIRSTKLEDSAMYFCASTRRGLADEQYFGPGTRLTVT.